The next 28 T cell receptor beta chains were all read from a single sample in a study of a mutant IDH1 vaccine in newly diagnosed glioma. Antigens for these TCRs are unknown. The data were produced by immunoSEQ multiplex PCR, yet TCRdb's version contains in-frame clones alone and is incomplete. The sample carries 45,000 to 65,000 clones, roughly 61% recorded once. The time point was: week 47, end of study. All doses held 300 ug of mutant IDH1 20-mer peptide, with topical imiquimod. The material sequenced was peripheral blood mononuclear cells (PBMCs), taken from a glioma patient whose treatment included an IDH1 peptide vaccine. Receptors originate from a middle-aged man with glioma. Some clones in this sample may be carry-over from other donors' samples.

This clone was observed a few times. The chain couples TRBV7-9 to TRBJ2-7, with 7 bases fitting TRBD2. The V gene's germline CDR1 is SEHNR and CDR2 FQNEAQ (reference sequence). The CDR3 is made up of 12 amino acids. CDR3 residues: CATGDYSYEQYF. The CDR3 coding sequence is TGTGCTACCGGGGACTACTCCTACGAGCAGTACTTC.

The chain combines TRBV6-5 with TRBJ1-2; 10 bases map to TRBD1. V dropped 5 bases and J dropped 4; count of bases not matched to a gene: 7. The CDR3 contains 15 residues. Germline V gives CDR1 MNHEY, CDR2 SVGAGI. The CDR3 nucleotides are TGTGCCAGCAGTATTTCGACAGGGGGCGGCTATGGCTACACCTTC. It encodes CASSISTGGGYGYTF.

The chain has TRBV10-1 and TRBJ2-6; D gene ambiguous. Trimming pared 4 bases from V and 2 bases from J, leaving 9 bases between. The CDR3 has 15 amino acids. Germline lookup yields CDR1 WNHNN and CDR2 SYGVQD (reference sequence). The CDR3 loop is CASSGSGPGANVLTF. The DNA for the CDR3 is TGCGCCAGCAGTGGCAGTGGCCCTGGGGCCAACGTCCTGACTTTC.

The chain recombines TRBV5-1 with TRBJ2-2; TRBD1 matches 8 bases. After removal of 2 bases from V and 1 base from J, the junction contained 4 bases not matched to a gene. The V gene's germline CDR1 is SGHRS and CDR2 YFSETQ. This CDR3 spans 16 amino acids. CDR3 in amino acids: CASSLRQGQNTGELFF. The CDR3, as DNA: TGCGCCAGCAGCTTAAGACAGGGGCAGAACACCGGGGAGCTGTTTTTT.

The V gene is TRBV7-2, the J gene TRBJ2-7; no definite D call. Germline-derived CDR1 and CDR2 are SGHTA and FQGNSA. V gave up 5 bases and J gave up 1 base, with 15 bases separating them. This CDR3 is 15 amino acids long. CDR3 DNA sequence: TGTGCCAGCAGCGTGGCCACCGGGTATTCCTACGAGCAGTACTTC. Translating it yields CASSVATGYSYEQYF.

This clone was observed a few times. This rearrangement joins TRBV29-1 to TRBJ1-1; D uncertain. This CDR3 comprises 15 residues. Per germline, CDR1 SQVTM and CDR2 ANQGSEA. Trimming removed 4 bases from V and 1 base from J, with 16 bases in between. The CDR3 region is CSVAVVPEPNTEAFF. CDR3 nucleotide sequence: TGCAGCGTTGCGGTTGTTCCCGAGCCGAACACTGAAGCTTTCTTT.

The chain is built from TRBV5-1 and TRBJ2-1; perhaps TRBD2 as D (6 bases). This CDR3 has 13 amino acids. Per germline, CDR1 SGHRS and CDR2 YFSETQ. Between the trimmed V and J ends, which lost 4 bases and 7 bases, there was a span of 12 bases. The CDR3 region is CASSPGLTNEQFF. The CDR3 region has the DNA TGCGCCAGCAGCCCGGGACTGACGAATGAGCAGTTCTTC.

DNA of the CDR3: TGCGCCAGCAGACCCGGGACAGGAGATTCACCCCTCCACTTT. As protein: CASRPGTGDSPLHF. The chain employs TRBV5-1 and TRBJ1-6; 8 positions match TRBD1. V was clipped by 5 bases and J by 8 bases; unmatched bases: 6. The CDR3 totals 14 residues. The germline V gene encodes CDR1 SGHRS and CDR2 YFSETQ.

J is TRBJ2-3 and V is TRBV10-2; D is uncertain. The CDR3 is 12 amino acids. CDR1 WSHSY and CDR2 SAAADI come from the germline V gene. V lost 10 bases and J 1 base, leaving 9 bases between the germline ends. The CDR3 protein is CATTPGTDTQYF. Here the CDR3 DNA reads TGCGCCACCACACCCGGCACAGATACGCAGTATTTT.

This rearrangement joins TRBV13 to TRBJ2-7; the match to TRBD1 covers 9 bases. Unmatched junction bases numbered 1, after V lost 2 bases and J lost 2 bases. The germline V gene encodes CDR1 PRHDT and CDR2 FYEKMQ (reference sequence). CDR3 size: 14 residues. CDR3 residues: CASSLWTGAYEQYF. CDR3 sequence (DNA): TGTGCCAGCAGCTTATGGACAGGGGCCTACGAGCAGTACTTC.

This sequence joins TRBV7-3 and TRBJ1-1, with a tentative D call TRBD1 (5 bases). The CDR3 covers 13 residues. Germline V CDR1 and CDR2: SGHTA, FQGTGA. V gave up 5 bases and J gave up 8 bases, with 15 bases separating them. CDR3 sequence: CASSRFGDGEAFF. For the CDR3, the DNA is TGTGCCAGCAGCCGCTTCGGGGACGGCGAAGCTTTCTTT.

V gene TRBV30 combines with J gene TRBJ1-2, with D unclear. The germline V gene encodes CDR1 GTSNPN and CDR2 SVGIG (reference sequence). V shed 5 bases and J shed 0 bases, with 13 bases lying between them. The CDR3 covers 14 residues. CDR3 sequence: CAWYLLGANYGYTF. As DNA, the CDR3 is TGTGCCTGGTACTTACTTGGGGCTAACTATGGCTACACCTTC.

V is TRBV7-2 and J is TRBJ1-6; tentative D call: TRBD1 (5 bases). The CDR3 spans 13 residues. Trimming shortened V by 2 bases and J by 6 bases, and 5 bases separated the two germline ends. Germline CDR1 and CDR2: SGHTA and FQGNSA. CDR3 coding DNA: TGTGCCAGCAGCTTACAGGGTAATTCACCCCTCCACTTT. It translates to CASSLQGNSPLHF.

This clone was picked up a small number of times. The V call is TRBV13, the J call TRBJ2-3; D is uncertain. The CDR3 runs 11 residues. Germline assignment: CDR1 PRHDT and CDR2 FYEKMQ (reference sequence). Trimming pared 3 bases from V and 4 bases from J, leaving 2 bases between. CDR3 sequence reads: CASSLSDTQYF. The CDR3 DNA sequence: TGTGCCAGCAGCTTGTCAGATACGCAGTATTTT.

The V call is TRBV18, the J call TRBJ2-1; TRBD2 matches at 10 bases. Per germline, CDR1 KGHSH and CDR2 LQKENI. The V segment lost 4 bases and the J segment 4 bases; nucleotides outside the gene matches: 7. The CDR3 totals 16 residues. Here the CDR3 DNA reads TGTGCCAGCTCACTCGCTAGCGGGGGAACTTACAATGAGCAGTTCTTC. Its protein product is CASSLASGGTYNEQFF.

This sequence joins TRBV7-8 and TRBJ2-7, with D possibly being TRBD1 or TRBD2 (5 bases each). The ends were cut back, 5 bases at V and 4 bases at J, with 15 bases in the middle. This CDR3 contains 14 residues. Germline CDR1 SGHVS, CDR2 FQNEAQ. The CDR3 DNA sequence: TGTGCCAGCAGCCCTCTCGGGGCCCTGTACGAGCAGTACTTC. Translation: CASSPLGALYEQYF.

This sequence joins TRBV6-6 and TRBJ2-2; D might be TRBD1 (6 bases). Trimming shortened V by 2 bases and J by 7 bases, and 17 bases separated the two germline ends. Germline-derived CDR1 and CDR2 are MNHNY and SVGAGI (reference sequence). The CDR3 runs 16 residues. CDR3 residues: CASSYARPGVDGELFF. The DNA of the CDR3 is TGTGCCAGCAGTTACGCCCGGCCAGGGGTGGACGGGGAGCTGTTTTTT.

This chain connects TRBV6-1 to TRBJ2-7, with D uncertain. The CDR3 extends over 13 amino acids. Trimming shortened V by 7 bases and J by 1 base, and 11 bases separated the two germline ends. Germline V gives CDR1 MNHNS, CDR2 SASEGT. DNA for the CDR3: TGTGCCAGCACCTTAACCTGGTCCTACGAGCAGTACTTC. Translating it yields CASTLTWSYEQYF.

A few counts support this clone. In DNA form, the CDR3 reads TGTGCCAGCAGCCACCCGGAGGGGGACTATGGCTACACCTTC. It specifies CASSHPEGDYGYTF. V is TRBV6-5 and J is TRBJ1-2, with D perhaps matching TRBD1 (6 bases). CDR3 size: 14 residues. Germline values: CDR1 MNHEY, CDR2 SVGAGI. V lost 6 bases to trimming and J lost 3 bases, with 14 bases between them.

This chain joins TRBV5-4 and TRBJ1-1; no clear D. This CDR3 is built from 15 residues. V dropped 2 bases and J dropped 1 base, with 12 bases sitting between them. The V gene's germline CDR1 is SGHNT and CDR2 YYREEE (reference sequence). CDR3 nucleotide sequence: TGTGCCAGCAGCTTACTCGGCAGTGCGAACACTGAAGCTTTCTTT. Protein sequence: CASSLLGSANTEAFF.

The rearrangement links TRBV4-1 to TRBJ2-3; D might be TRBD2 (6 bases). The CDR3 extends over 13 amino acids. The germline V and J ends were trimmed by 1 base and 4 bases, with 6 bases remaining between them. Germline assignment: CDR1 MGHRA and CDR2 YSYEKL. CDR3 amino acids: CASSQGEADTQYF. The CDR3 bases are TGCGCCAGCAGCCAAGGGGAGGCAGATACGCAGTATTTT.

J is TRBJ1-2 and V is TRBV5-5, with 7 nucleotides matching TRBD1. This CDR3 is 13 amino acids long. Germline V lookup: CDR1 SGHKS, CDR2 YYEKEE (reference sequence). Trimming cost V 4 bases and J 4 bases; bases outside gene matches: 4. The CDR3: CASSATGTYGYTF. CDR3 sequence (DNA): TGTGCCAGCAGCGCGACAGGGACCTATGGCTACACCTTC.

The J gene is TRBJ1-1, the V gene TRBV7-6; the match to TRBD1 covers 10 bases. CDR1 and CDR2 from the germline V gene are SGHVS and FNYEAQ. The CDR3 has 16 amino acids. V lost 1 base to trimming and J lost 5 bases; unmatched junction nucleotides: 7. Written as DNA, the CDR3 is TGTGCCAGCAGCTTAGAATGGACAGGGGGTGAAACTGAAGCTTTCTTT. Its translation is CASSLEWTGGETEAFF.

The gene calls are TRBV19 and TRBJ2-5; no clear D gene. The CDR3 length is 13 residues. Germline values: CDR1 LNHDA, CDR2 SQIVND (reference sequence). The V end was cut by 6 bases, the J end by 5 bases, with 13 bases between. CDR3: CASSPSVWETQYF. CDR3 DNA sequence: TGTGCCAGTAGCCCCTCCGTGTGGGAGACCCAGTACTTC.

The DNA for the CDR3 is TGTGCCAGCAGTTTTTGGGCGGGGGACACTGAAGCTTTCTTT. Amino acids: CASSFWAGDTEAFF. The chain has TRBV27 and TRBJ1-1, with a weak D call TRBD1 (5 bases). CDR3 length equals 14 residues. The V gene's germline CDR1 is MNHEY and CDR2 SMNVEV (reference sequence). The V gene lost 3 bases and the J gene lost 3 bases, with 11 bases spanning the gap.

The CDR3 DNA sequence: TGTGCCAGCTCAAGCCTCGGGACAGGGCGCACTGAAGCTTTCTTT. This translates into CASSSLGTGRTEAFF. This rearrangement joins TRBV18 to TRBJ1-1; 9 bases line up with TRBD1. Germline CDR1 and CDR2: KGHSH and LQKENI. The length of the CDR3 is 15 residues. V was pared by 5 bases and J by 4 bases, with 8 bases of the junction left unmatched.

The V gene is TRBV25-1, the J gene TRBJ1-1; D gene uncertain. Germline lookup yields CDR1 MGHDK and CDR2 SYGVNS. V lost 7 bases and J 1 base, leaving 13 bases between the germline ends. CDR3 size: 14 residues. The CDR3 nucleotides are TGTGCCAGCATTCAATTCCTGAGGAACACTGAAGCTTTCTTT. Amino acid sequence: CASIQFLRNTEAFF. Full variable domain (rest looked up from reference TRBV25-1 and TRBJ1-1): EADIYQTPRYLVIGTGKKITLECSQTMGHDKMYWYQQDPGMELHLIHYSYGVNSTEKGDLSSESTVSRIRTEHFPLTLESARPSHTSQYLCASIQFLRNTEAFFGQGTRLTVV.

The gene calls are TRBV2 and TRBJ2-7; TRBD2 agrees at 16 bases. The CDR3 extends over 14 amino acids. V trimming: 6 bases; J trimming: 4 bases; junction bases outside the gene matches: 0. Per the germline V gene, CDR1 is SNHLY and CDR2 is FYNNEI. CDR3 DNA sequence: TGTGCCAGCAGGGGACTAGCGGGGGGGTACGAGCAGTACTTC. It specifies CASRGLAGGYEQYF.